The TCR beta chain under discussion was sequenced for a study of blood T cells in healthy people across ages. Remarks on this clonotype: The target antigen is unknown. This may be a read error, as it is one base from a much larger clone.

Next came a second PCR, run for about 7 to 12 cycles, which used a sample-barcoded 5' primer along with a J-beta primer mix. TCRdb fed the 5' RACE reads into MiXCR, producing one record per CDR3 protein. The table lists 850,000 or so distinct CDR3 sequences, more than 25% of them singletons. General study points: Those diversity estimates obtained from one million T cells were thought to be underestimates. There was a strong correlation between TCR beta diversity and naive T cell percentage.

Isolation recovered at least 7 million PBMCs from every sample. CDR3 length: 16 amino acids. Trimming stripped 0 bases from V and 5 bases from J, with 17 bases between. In germline, CDR1 is SGHRS, CDR2 YFSETQ. The chain couples TRBV5-1 to TRBJ2-5; D remains ambiguous. Sequenced: blood. This TCR was sampled from a woman of 80 years or more in good health. CDR3 nucleotide sequence: TGCGCCAGCAGCTTGGGCATGCGGCTCGTCCAGGAGACCCAGTACTTC. This translates into CASSLGMRLVQETQYF.